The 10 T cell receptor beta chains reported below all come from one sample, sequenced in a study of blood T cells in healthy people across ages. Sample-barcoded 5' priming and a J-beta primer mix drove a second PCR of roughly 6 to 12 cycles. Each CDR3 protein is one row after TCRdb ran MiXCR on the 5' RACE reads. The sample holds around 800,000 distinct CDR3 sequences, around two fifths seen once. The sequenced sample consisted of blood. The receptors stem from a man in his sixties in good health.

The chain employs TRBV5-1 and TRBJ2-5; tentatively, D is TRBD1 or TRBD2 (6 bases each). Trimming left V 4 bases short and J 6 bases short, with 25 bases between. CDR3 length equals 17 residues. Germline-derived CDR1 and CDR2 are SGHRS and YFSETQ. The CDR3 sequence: CASSPGGPQGLQQTQYF. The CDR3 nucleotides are TGCGCCAGCAGCCCCGGAGGGCCACAGGGCCTTCAACAGACCCAGTACTTC. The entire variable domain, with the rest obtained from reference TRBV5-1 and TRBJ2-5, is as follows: KAGVTQTPRYLIKTRGQQVTLSCSPISGHRSVSWYQQTPGQGLQFLFEYFSETQRNKGNFPGRFSGRQFSNSRSEMNVSTLELGDSALYLCASSPGGPQGLQQTQYFGPGTRLLVL.

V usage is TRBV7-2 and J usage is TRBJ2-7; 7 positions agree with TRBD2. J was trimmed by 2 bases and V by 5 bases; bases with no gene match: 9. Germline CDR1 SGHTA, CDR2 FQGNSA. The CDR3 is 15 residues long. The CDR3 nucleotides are TGTGCCAGCAGCCCTTCGGGGGGATTTCCCTACGAGCAGTACTTC. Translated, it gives CASSPSGGFPYEQYF. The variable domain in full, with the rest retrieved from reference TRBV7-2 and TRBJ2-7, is GAGVSQSPSNKVTEKGKDVELRCDPISGHTALYWYRQSLGQGLEFLIYFQGNSAPDKSGLPSDRFSAERTGGSVSTLTIQRTQQEDSAVYLCASSPSGGFPYEQYFGPGTRLTVT.

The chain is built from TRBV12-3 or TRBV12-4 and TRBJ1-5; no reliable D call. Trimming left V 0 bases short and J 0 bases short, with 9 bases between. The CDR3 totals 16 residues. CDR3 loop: CASSLAGEYSNQPQHF. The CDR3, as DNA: TGTGCCAGCAGTTTAGCAGGAGAATATAGCAATCAGCCCCAGCATTTT.

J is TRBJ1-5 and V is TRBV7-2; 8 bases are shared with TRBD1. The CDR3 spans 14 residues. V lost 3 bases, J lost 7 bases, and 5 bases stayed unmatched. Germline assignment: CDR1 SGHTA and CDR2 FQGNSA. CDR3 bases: TGTGCCAGCAGCTTGTCGCGACAGGGGCAGCCCCAGCATTTT. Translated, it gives CASSLSRQGQPQHF.

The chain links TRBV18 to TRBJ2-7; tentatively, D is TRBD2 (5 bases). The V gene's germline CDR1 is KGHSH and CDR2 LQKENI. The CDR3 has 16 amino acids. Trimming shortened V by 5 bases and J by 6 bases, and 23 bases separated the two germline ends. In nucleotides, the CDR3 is TGTGCCAGCTCATCAGACTCGGGGTACAATTTGGGCGAGCAGTACTTC. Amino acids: CASSSDSGYNLGEQYF.

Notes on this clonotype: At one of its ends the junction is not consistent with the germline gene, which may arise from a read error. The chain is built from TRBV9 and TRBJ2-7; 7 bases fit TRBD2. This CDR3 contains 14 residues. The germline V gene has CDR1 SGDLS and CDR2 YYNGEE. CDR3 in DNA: TGTGCCAGCAGCGGTCGAGCGGGATCCTACAAGCAGTACTTC. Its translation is CASSGRAGSYKQYF.

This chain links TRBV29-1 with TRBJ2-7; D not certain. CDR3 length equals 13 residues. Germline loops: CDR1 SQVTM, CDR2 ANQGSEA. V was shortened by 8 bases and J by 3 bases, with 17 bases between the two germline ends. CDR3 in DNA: TGCAGCATAAGGACCCCGGGTAACTACGAGCAGTACTTC. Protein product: CSIRTPGNYEQYF.

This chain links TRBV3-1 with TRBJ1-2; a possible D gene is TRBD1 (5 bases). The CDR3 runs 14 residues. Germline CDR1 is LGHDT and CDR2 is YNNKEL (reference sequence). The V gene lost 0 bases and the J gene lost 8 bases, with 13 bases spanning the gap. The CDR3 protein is CASSQDTGLGGYTF. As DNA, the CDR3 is TGTGCCAGCAGCCAAGATACAGGCCTTGGGGGCTACACCTTC.

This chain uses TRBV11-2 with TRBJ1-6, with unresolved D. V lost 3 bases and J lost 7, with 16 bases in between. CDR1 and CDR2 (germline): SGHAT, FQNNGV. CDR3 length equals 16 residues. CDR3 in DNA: TGTGCCAGCAGCTTTGCGGGAAGGAGAGACAATTCACCCCTCCACTTT. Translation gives CASSFAGRRDNSPLHF. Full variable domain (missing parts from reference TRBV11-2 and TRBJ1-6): EAGVAQSPRYKIIEKRQSVAFWCNPISGHATLYWYQQILGQGPKLLIQFQNNGVVDDSQLPKDRFSAERLKGVDSTLKIQPAKLEDSAVYLCASSFAGRRDNSPLHFGNGTRLTVT.

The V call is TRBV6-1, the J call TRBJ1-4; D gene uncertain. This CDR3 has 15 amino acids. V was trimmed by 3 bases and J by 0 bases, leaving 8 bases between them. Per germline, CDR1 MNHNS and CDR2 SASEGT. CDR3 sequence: CASSDAGATNEKLFF. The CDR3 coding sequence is TGTGCCAGCAGTGACGCAGGTGCAACTAATGAAAAACTGTTTTTT.